The 8 T cell receptor beta chains below come from one sample, sequenced in a study of T-cell reconstitution after alpha-beta-depleted transplantation in children (dated by TCRdb to between 2015 and 2016). The library was prepared using PCR. The data were produced on an Illumina HiSeq 2500. TCR library preparation used molecular barcoding, with unique molecular identifiers applied to normalize quantification of the TCRbeta repertoire. Clones were called with MiXCR by TCRdb after fastp trimmed the public reads at Q25, and only in-frame beta chains were retained. Each entry merges the rows of one CDR3 protein and shows their most common DNA and genes. This sample lists approximately 120,000 distinct CDR3 sequences; about 9.5% were detected once. The ten largest make up 24% of the sample. The sample's treatment or condition label, decoded: allogeneic hematopoietic cell transplantation with graft depleted of TCRalphabeta T cells and CD19 B cells.

The sequenced sample was PBMCs, mostly from graft donor cells, obtained 180 days after TCRalphabeta/CD19-depleted stem cell transplant. These receptors were obtained from a girl less than two years old who had a stem cell transplant for combined immunodeficiency, so the T cells may come from the graft donor.

This clonotype was detected only a few times. The J gene is TRBJ2-7, the V gene TRBV7-2, with D perhaps TRBD2 (6 bases). From germline, CDR1 is SGHTA and CDR2 FQGNSA. V was trimmed by 3 bases and J by 6 bases, leaving 15 bases between them. This CDR3 is 14 amino acids long. For the CDR3, the DNA is TGTGCCAGCAGCTTTGGATTAAGCGGGTCCGAGCAGTACTTC. This translates into CASSFGLSGSEQYF. The whole variable domain, filled in from reference TRBV7-2 and TRBJ2-7, reads GAGVSQSPSNKVTEKGKDVELRCDPISGHTALYWYRQSLGQGLEFLIYFQGNSAPDKSGLPSDRFSAERTGGSVSTLTIQRTQQEDSAVYLCASSFGLSGSEQYFGPGTRLTVT.

The rearrangement uses TRBV7-6 and TRBJ2-6; tentatively, D is TRBD2 (6 bases). Germline CDR1 SGHVS, CDR2 FNYEAQ. V shed 1 base and J shed 0 bases, with 13 bases lying between them. The CDR3 has 18 amino acids. CDR3 region: CASSLEQGGHSGANVLTF. The CDR3 DNA reads TGTGCCAGCAGCTTAGAGCAGGGAGGCCACTCTGGGGCCAACGTCCTGACTTTC.

This clonotype was recorded a few times. The V call is TRBV20-1, the J call TRBJ2-1, with 7 bases fitting TRBD2. The germline CDR1 and CDR2 sequences are DFQATT and SNEGSKA (reference sequence). Trimming cost V 0 bases and J 8 bases; bases outside gene matches: 10. The CDR3 sequence is 15 residues long. CDR3 nucleotides: TGCAGTGCTAGAGATGCTAGCGGTTCATTCCATGAGCAGTTCTTC. Translating it yields CSARDASGSFHEQFF.

The rearrangement links TRBV6-1 to TRBJ2-7, with D unresolved. The CDR3 is 17 residues long. Germline V CDR1 and CDR2: MNHNS, SASEGT. V lost 3 bases, J lost 0 bases, and 18 bases lay in between. Written as DNA, the CDR3 is TGTGCCAGCAGTGACATACTAAACTTGGGCAGCTCCTACGAGCAGTACTTC. As protein: CASSDILNLGSSYEQYF.

This chain joins TRBV4-3 and TRBJ2-4; 9 bases fit TRBD2. Germline CDR1 reads LGHNA; CDR2 reads YSLEER. The CDR3 contains 15 residues. The V and J ends lost 3 bases and 8 bases, in that order; junction bases with no gene match: 8. CDR3 residues: CASSHNSGGGDIQYF. CDR3 nucleotides: TGCGCCAGCAGCCATAATAGCGGGGGTGGGGACATTCAGTACTTC.

In this sample, this clonotype turned up a few times. The V and J genes are TRBV7-3 and TRBJ2-1; 7 nucleotides agree with TRBD1. The CDR3 sequence is 13 residues long. Germline CDR1 is SGHTA and CDR2 is FQGTGA. V lost 3 bases, J lost 9 bases, and 5 bases stayed unmatched. CDR3 loop: CASSLTGSGEQFF. For the CDR3, the DNA is TGTGCCAGCAGCTTGACAGGGTCCGGTGAGCAGTTCTTC.

The chain carries TRBV16 and TRBJ2-5; TRBD2 matches 10 bases. V lost 2 bases, J lost 7 bases, and 16 bases stayed unmatched. This CDR3 is 18 amino acids long. CDR1 and CDR2 from the germline V gene are KGHSY and FQNENV. CDR3 DNA sequence: TGTGCCAGCAGCCAAGGACTAGCGGAGTCTCCAAAAGGGGGGACCCAGTACTTC. Residues: CASSQGLAESPKGGTQYF.

This clonotype was counted a few times. The chain links TRBV20-1 to TRBJ1-6, with 9 bases matching TRBD1. Losses at the gene ends were 1 base for V and 7 bases for J; bases not matched to a gene: 5. The V gene's germline CDR1 is DFQATT and CDR2 SNEGSKA (reference sequence). The CDR3 has 15 amino acids. The CDR3 DNA reads TGCAGTGCTAGAGGATTGGGACAGGGAAATTCACCCCTCCACTTT. Amino acids: CSARGLGQGNSPLHF.